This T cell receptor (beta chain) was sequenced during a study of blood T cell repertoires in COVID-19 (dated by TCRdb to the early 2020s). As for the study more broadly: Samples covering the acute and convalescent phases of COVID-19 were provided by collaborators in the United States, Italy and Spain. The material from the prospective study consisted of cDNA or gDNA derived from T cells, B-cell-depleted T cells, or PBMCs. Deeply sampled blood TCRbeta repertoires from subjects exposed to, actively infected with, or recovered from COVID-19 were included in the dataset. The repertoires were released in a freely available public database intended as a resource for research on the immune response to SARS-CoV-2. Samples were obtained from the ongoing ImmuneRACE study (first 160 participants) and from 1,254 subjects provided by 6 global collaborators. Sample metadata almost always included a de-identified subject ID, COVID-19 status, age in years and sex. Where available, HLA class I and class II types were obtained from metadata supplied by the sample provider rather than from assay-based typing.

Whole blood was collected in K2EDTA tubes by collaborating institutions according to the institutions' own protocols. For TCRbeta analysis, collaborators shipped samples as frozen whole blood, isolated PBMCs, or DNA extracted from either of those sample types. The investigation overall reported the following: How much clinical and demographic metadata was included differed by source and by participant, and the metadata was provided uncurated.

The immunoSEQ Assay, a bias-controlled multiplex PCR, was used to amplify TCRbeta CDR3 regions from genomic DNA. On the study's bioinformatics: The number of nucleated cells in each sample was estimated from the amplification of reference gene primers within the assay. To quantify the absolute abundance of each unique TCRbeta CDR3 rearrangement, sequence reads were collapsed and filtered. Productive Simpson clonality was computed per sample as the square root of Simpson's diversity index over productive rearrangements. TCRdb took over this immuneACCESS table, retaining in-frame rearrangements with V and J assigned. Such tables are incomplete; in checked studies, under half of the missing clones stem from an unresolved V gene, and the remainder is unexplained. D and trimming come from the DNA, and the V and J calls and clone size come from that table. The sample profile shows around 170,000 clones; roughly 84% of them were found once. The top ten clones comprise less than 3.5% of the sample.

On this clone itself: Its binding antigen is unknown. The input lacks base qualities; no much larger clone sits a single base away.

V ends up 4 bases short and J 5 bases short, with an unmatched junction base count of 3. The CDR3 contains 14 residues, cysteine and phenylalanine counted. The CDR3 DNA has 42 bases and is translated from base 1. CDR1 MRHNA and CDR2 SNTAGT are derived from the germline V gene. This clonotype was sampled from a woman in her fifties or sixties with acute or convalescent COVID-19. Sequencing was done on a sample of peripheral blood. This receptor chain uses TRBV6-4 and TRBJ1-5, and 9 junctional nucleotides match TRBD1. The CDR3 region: CASSGDREYQPQHF. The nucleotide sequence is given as TGTGCCAGCAGTGGGGACAGGGAATATCAGCCCCAGCATTTT.